Below, 15 T cell receptor beta chains from the same sample are listed, as sequenced in a study of blood T cell repertoires in COVID-19. Sequencing was performed with immunoSEQ multiplex PCR; in TCRdb, only in-frame clones are kept and a portion is missing. The sample yields over 250,000 clones, roughly 85% seen once. The sequencing input was PBMCs or T cells enriched from blood (not recorded which). These receptors were collected from a middle-aged man who had been exposed to COVID-19.

The CDR3 loop reads CASSARGAVYGYTF. The DNA for the CDR3 is TGTGCCAGCAGCGCAAGAGGTGCAGTATATGGCTACACCTTC. The genes are TRBV9 and TRBJ1-2; D remains unclear. Germline-derived CDR1 and CDR2 are SGDLS and YYNGEE. This CDR3 is built from 14 residues. Trimming took off 3 bases at V and 5 bases at J, with 14 bases between the two ends.

This rearrangement joins TRBV27 to TRBJ1-6, with D perhaps matching TRBD1 (6 bases). The CDR3 loop spans 15 amino acids. Trimming shortened V by 5 bases and J by 9 bases, and 17 bases separated the two germline ends. Germline assignment: CDR1 MNHEY and CDR2 SMNVEV (reference sequence). The DNA of the CDR3 is TGTGCCAGCAGTGCCCGCCAAGGGGACATTTCACCCCTCCACTTT. Its protein is CASSARQGDISPLHF.

The chain couples TRBV27 to TRBJ1-4, with 9 bases identical to TRBD1. Germline-derived CDR1 and CDR2 are MNHEY and SMNVEV (reference sequence). This CDR3 spans 15 amino acids. The J segment lost 8 bases and the V segment lost 3 bases, leaving 7 bases of the junction unmatched. The CDR3 loop reads CASSLPGQGVEKLFF. In DNA, the CDR3 is TGTGCCAGCAGTTTGCCGGGACAGGGAGTAGAAAAACTGTTTTTT. The full variable domain, rest sourced from reference TRBV27 and TRBJ1-4, is EAQVTQNPRYLITVTGKKLTVTCSQNMNHEYMSWYRQDPGLGLRQIYYSMNVEVTDKGDVPEGYKVSRKEKRNFPLILESPSPNQTSLYFCASSLPGQGVEKLFFGSGTQLSVL.

The chain has TRBV11-2 and TRBJ2-7; 7 bases agree with TRBD1. Per germline, CDR1 SGHAT and CDR2 FQNNGV. This CDR3 has 15 residues. The V gene end was trimmed by 1 base and the J gene end by 3 bases; junction bases not matched to a gene: 6. CDR3 coding DNA: TGTGCCAGCAGCTTAGGTCCAGGGGGTCACTACGAGCAGTACTTC. Amino acids: CASSLGPGGHYEQYF.

V gene TRBV19 combines with J gene TRBJ2-2, with a weak D call TRBD2 (5 bases). Germline V gene data show CDR1 as LNHDA and CDR2 as SQIVND (reference sequence). The CDR3 spans 14 residues. Trimming removed 4 bases from V and 7 bases from J, with 13 bases in between. The CDR3 DNA follows: TGTGCCAGTAGTACCCTCCTCCGGGGCGGGGAGCTGTTTTTT. It yields the protein CASSTLLRGGELFF.

The rearrangement joins TRBV2 to TRBJ2-2, with TRBD2 matching over 8 bases. The J segment lost 6 bases and the V segment lost 9 bases, leaving 9 bases of the junction unmatched. The length of the CDR3 is 14 residues. CDR1 and CDR2 (germline): SNHLY, FYNNEI. CDR3 loop: CARRATGGAGELFF. DNA for the CDR3: TGTGCCAGAAGGGCGACGGGAGGGGCCGGGGAGCTGTTTTTT.

The count of this clone is one. The V call is TRBV2, the J call TRBJ2-5; D might be TRBD2 (7 bases). V lost 7 bases and J lost 4, with 16 bases in between. In germline, CDR1 is SNHLY, CDR2 FYNNEI. This CDR3 contains 14 residues. In nucleotides, the CDR3 is TGTGCCAGCAAACCAAGGGGGGGGAGAGAGACCCAGTACTTC. Residues: CASKPRGGRETQYF.

The chain carries TRBV11-2 and TRBJ1-3; TRBD1 agrees at 7 bases. V was pared by 5 bases and J by 0 bases, with 4 bases of the junction left unmatched. The CDR3 has 15 amino acids. CDR1 is SGHAT, CDR2 FQNNGV, per germline. CDR3 nucleotide sequence: TGTGCCAGCAGCCGAGGGGGCAACTCTGGAAACACCATATATTTT. Protein: CASSRGGNSGNTIYF.

This rearrangement joins TRBV6-5 to TRBJ1-2; 9 bases map to TRBD1. Germline V gene data show CDR1 as MNHEY and CDR2 as SVGAGI. J lost 4 bases, V lost 6 bases, and 3 bases had no gene match. The CDR3 consists of 13 residues. The CDR3 coding sequence is TGTGCCAGCAGGGGGACAGGGCCCTATGGCTACACCTTC. Protein sequence: CASRGTGPYGYTF.

The V and J genes are TRBV6-5 and TRBJ2-7, with 10 positions matching TRBD1. Germline loops: CDR1 MNHEY, CDR2 SVGAGI. CDR3 size: 15 residues. With V trimmed by 5 bases and J by 4 bases, 8 bases remained unmatched. The CDR3 loop reads CASSKTGTGVYEQYF. CDR3 nucleotides: TGTGCCAGCAGTAAAACCGGGACAGGGGTATACGAGCAGTACTTC.

This chain links TRBV11-1 with TRBJ1-2; a possible D gene is TRBD1 (5 bases). The CDR3 sequence is 13 residues long. Germline V CDR1 and CDR2: SGHAT, FQDESV (reference sequence). Deletions cut 5 bases from V and 5 bases from J, with 12 bases between. CDR3 loop: CASSQDSEYGYTF. The CDR3 nucleotides read TGTGCCAGCAGCCAAGACAGCGAATATGGCTACACCTTC.

Note on this clone: Germline and junction disagree at one end, which may indicate a read error. The chain combines TRBV14 with TRBJ2-1; TRBD2 agrees at 12 bases. This CDR3 is 13 amino acids long. Germline CDR1 and CDR2: SGHDN and FVKESK. CDR3 DNA sequence: TGTGCCAGCAGCCAAGGAACTAGCGGGAGGAGGGTCTTC. Amino acid sequence: CASSQGTSGRRVF.

The rearrangement uses TRBV7-9 and TRBJ1-2; D remains ambiguous. This CDR3 has 16 residues. The germline V gene has CDR1 SEHNR and CDR2 FQNEAQ (reference sequence). Trimming took off 1 base at V and 2 bases at J, with 14 bases between the two ends. The CDR3 is CASSLGGGSANYGYTF. The DNA of the CDR3 is TGTGCCAGCAGCTTAGGGGGAGGGTCGGCAAACTATGGCTACACCTTC.

The chain has TRBV10-1 and TRBJ2-1; 8 bases match TRBD2. The CDR3 totals 15 residues. Germline assignment: CDR1 WNHNN and CDR2 SYGVQD (reference sequence). V lost 6 bases to trimming and J lost 3 bases; unmatched junction nucleotides: 7. The CDR3 here is CASSLGREGYNEQFF. In DNA form, the CDR3 reads TGCGCCAGCAGCCTTGGCCGGGAGGGCTACAATGAGCAGTTCTTC.

The chain couples TRBV21-1 to TRBJ2-2; no DNA check was done on the table's D call, TRBD1. TRBV21-1 is a pseudogene. This CDR3 region has 19 residues. The CDR3, as DNA: TGTGCCAGCAGCAAAAATCAGTCGCAGGGTTATGGTGACACCGGGGAGCTGTTTTTT. Translation: CASSKNQSQGYGDTGELFF.